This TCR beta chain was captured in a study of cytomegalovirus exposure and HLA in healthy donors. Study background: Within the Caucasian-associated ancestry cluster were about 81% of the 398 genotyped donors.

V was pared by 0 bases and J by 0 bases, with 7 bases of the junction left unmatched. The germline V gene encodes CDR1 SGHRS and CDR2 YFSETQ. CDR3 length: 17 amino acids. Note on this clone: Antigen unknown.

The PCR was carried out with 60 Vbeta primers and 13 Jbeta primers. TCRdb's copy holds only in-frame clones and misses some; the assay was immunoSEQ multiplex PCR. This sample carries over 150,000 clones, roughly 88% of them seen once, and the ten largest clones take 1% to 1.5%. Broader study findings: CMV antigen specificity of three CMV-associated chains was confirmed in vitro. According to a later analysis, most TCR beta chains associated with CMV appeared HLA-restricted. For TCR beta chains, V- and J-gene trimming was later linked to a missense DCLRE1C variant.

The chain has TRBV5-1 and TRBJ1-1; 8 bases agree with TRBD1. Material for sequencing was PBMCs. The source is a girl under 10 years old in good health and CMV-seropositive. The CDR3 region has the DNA TGCGCCAGCAGCTTGGTAGACAGGGGTGCCGTGAACACTGAAGCTTTCTTT. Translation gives CASSLVDRGAVNTEAFF.